What follows describes a single T cell receptor beta chain. Its antigen is as yet unknown. This sample is part of a study of cytomegalovirus exposure and HLA in healthy donors. About the study: A data release that came early held some 84 million unique TCRs from HLA-typed donors. Overall study findings and caveats: An Asian-associated ancestry cluster reportedly showed fewer N-insertions than the approximately 600-donor mean in a later analysis. Some V segments, TRBV6-2 and TRBV6-3 among them, were indistinguishable and were therefore excluded. Later analysis demonstrated an association between a missense DCLRE1C variant and TCR beta V- and J-gene trimming.

This PCR relied on a set of 60 Vbeta primers and 13 Jbeta primers. Libraries were prepared by immunoSEQ multiplex PCR; TCRdb keeps only in-frame clonotypes and omits some of them. The table has approximately 110,000 clones, around 79% seen once. Trimming took 4 bases from V and 5 from J, leaving 6 bases between them. CDR1 SGHRS and CDR2 YFSETQ come from the germline V gene. The CDR3 runs 11 residues. Sequenced sample: PBMCs. This rearrangement joins TRBV5-1 to TRBJ1-2; D might be TRBD1 (5 bases). This receptor was taken from a woman aged 40 to 50 in good health and CMV-seronegative. Here the CDR3 reads CASSGGYGYTF. The CDR3 nucleotides are TGCGCCAGCAGCGGGGGGTATGGCTACACCTTC.